This section outlines one TCR beta chain sequence together with its context. Its antigen remains unknown. V was trimmed by 6 bases and J by 2 bases, leaving 5 bases between them. This CDR3 spans 12 amino acids. Looked up from germline, CDR1 is SGHTA and CDR2 is FQGTGA. Using immunoSEQ multiplex PCR, the repertoire was profiled, and TCRdb retains in-frame clones only, with some absent. Here the sample spans fewer than 200,000 clones, 88% being singletons. This sample is drawn from a study of T cell responses to AZD1222 COVID-19 vaccine. Whole-study results and caveats: Donor demographics were predominantly white British with a female majority; clonal diversity may be underestimated. Baseline seropositivity characterized only a handful of AZD1222 recipients.

J is TRBJ1-5 and V is TRBV7-3; D call uncertain. The clonotype originates from an adult who received the AZD1222 COVID-19 vaccine. The source was peripheral blood, collected 28 days after the second AZD1222 dose. In DNA, the CDR3 is TGTGCCAGCAGGGCGGGCAATCAGCCCCAGCATTTT. This gives the protein CASRAGNQPQHF.